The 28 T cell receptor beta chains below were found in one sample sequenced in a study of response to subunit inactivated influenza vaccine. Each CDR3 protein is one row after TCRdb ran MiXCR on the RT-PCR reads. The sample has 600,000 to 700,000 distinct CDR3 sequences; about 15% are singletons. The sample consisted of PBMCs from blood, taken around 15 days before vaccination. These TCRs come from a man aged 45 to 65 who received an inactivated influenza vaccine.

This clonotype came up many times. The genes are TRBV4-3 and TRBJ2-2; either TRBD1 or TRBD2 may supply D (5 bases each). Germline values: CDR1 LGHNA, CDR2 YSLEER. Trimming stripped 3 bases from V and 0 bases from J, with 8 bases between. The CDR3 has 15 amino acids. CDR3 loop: CASSQGTTNTGELFF. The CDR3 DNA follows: TGCGCCAGCAGCCAGGGGACGACGAACACCGGGGAGCTGTTTTTT.

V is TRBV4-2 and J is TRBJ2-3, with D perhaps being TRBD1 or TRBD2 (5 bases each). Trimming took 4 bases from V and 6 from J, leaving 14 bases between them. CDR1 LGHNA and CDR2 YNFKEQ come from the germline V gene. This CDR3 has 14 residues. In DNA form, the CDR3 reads TGTGCCAGCAGCCCGGGACGAGCTAGCGATACGCAGTATTTT. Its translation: CASSPGRASDTQYF.

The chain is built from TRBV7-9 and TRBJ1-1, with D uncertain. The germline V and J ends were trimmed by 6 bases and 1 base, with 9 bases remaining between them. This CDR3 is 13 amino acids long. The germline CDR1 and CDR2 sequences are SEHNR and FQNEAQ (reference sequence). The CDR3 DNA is TGTGCCAGCAGATTAAAGGGGAACACTGAAGCTTTCTTT. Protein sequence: CASRLKGNTEAFF.

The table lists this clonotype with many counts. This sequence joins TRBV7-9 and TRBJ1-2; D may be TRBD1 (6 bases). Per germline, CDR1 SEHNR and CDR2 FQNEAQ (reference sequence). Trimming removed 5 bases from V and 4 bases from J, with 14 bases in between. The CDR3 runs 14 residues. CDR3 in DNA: TGTGCCAGCAGCATGTACAGGGCCGTCTATGGCTACACCTTC. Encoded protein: CASSMYRAVYGYTF. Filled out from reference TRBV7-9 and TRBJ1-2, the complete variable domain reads DTGVSQNPRHKITKRGQNVTFRCDPISEHNRLYWYRQTLGQGPEFLTYFQNEAQLEKSRLLSDRFSAERPKGSFSTLEIQRTEQGDSAMYLCASSMYRAVYGYTFGSGTRLTVV.

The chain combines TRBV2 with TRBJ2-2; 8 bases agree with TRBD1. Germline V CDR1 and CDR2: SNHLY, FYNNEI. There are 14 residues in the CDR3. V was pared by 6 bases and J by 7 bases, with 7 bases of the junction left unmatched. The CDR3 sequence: CASRSGGGIGELFF. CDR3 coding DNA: TGTGCCAGCAGATCAGGGGGCGGGATCGGGGAGCTGTTTTTT. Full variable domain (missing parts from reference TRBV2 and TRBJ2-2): EPEVTQTPSHQVTQMGQEVILRCVPISNHLYFYWYRQILGQKVEFLVSFYNNEISEKSEIFDDQFSVERPDGSNFTLKIRSTKLEDSAMYFCASRSGGGIGELFFGEGSRLTVL.

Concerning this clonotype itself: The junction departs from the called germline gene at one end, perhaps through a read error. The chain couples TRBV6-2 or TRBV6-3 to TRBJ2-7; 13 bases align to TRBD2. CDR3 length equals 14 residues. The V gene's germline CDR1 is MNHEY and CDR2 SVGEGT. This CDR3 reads CASTQGLAGANSRF. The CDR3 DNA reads TGTGCCAGCACTCAAGGACTAGCGGGGGCCAATTCGCGCTTC.

Here the CDR3 reads CASRPPAKGIGEQFF. The CDR3 coding sequence is TGTGCCAGCAGACCACCGGCAAAGGGGATTGGTGAGCAGTTCTTC. The chain recombines TRBV12-3 or TRBV12-4 with TRBJ2-1; D might be TRBD1 (5 bases). CDR3 length: 15 amino acids. V was cut by 6 bases and J by 9 bases, with 21 bases left in between.

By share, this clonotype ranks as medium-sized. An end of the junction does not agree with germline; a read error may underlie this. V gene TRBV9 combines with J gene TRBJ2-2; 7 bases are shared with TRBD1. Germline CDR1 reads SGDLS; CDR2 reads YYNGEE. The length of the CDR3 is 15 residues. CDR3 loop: CASSVGTVNTGELFF. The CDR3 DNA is TGCGCCAGCAGCGTCGGGACAGTTAACACCGGGGAGCTGTTTTTT.

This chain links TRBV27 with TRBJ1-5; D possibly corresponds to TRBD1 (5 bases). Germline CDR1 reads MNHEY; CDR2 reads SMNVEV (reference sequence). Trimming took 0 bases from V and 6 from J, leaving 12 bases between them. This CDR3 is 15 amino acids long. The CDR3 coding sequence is TGTGCCAGCAGTTTATCGCTAGGGGACCCTCAGCCCCAGCATTTT. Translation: CASSLSLGDPQPQHF.

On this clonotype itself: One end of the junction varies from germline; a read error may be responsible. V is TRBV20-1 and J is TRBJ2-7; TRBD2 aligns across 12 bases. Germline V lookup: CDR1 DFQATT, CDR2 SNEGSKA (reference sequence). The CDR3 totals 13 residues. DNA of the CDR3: TGCAGTGCTAGAGATCCACTAGCGGGGGGCCTTCTCTTC. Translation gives CSARDPLAGGLLF.

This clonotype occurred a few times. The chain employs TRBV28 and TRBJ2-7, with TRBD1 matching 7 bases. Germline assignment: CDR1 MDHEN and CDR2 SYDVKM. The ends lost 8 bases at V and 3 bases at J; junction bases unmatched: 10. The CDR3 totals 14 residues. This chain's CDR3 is CASRKQGTVYEQYF. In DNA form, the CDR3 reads TGTGCCAGCCGAAAACAGGGGACCGTCTACGAGCAGTACTTC.

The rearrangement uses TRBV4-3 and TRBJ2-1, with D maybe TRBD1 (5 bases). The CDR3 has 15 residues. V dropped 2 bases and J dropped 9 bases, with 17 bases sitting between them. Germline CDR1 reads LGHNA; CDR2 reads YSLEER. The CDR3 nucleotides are TGCGCCAGCAGCCAATCCCCAGAAGGGGAAAGTGAGCAGTTCTTC. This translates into CASSQSPEGESEQFF.

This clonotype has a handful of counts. The CDR3: CASSPPNRPSAKNIQYF. CDR3 nucleotides: TGTGCCAGCTCACCACCGAACAGGCCAAGCGCCAAAAACATTCAGTACTTC. The rearrangement uses TRBV18 and TRBJ2-4; possible D gene TRBD1, 5 bases. Germline CDR1 and CDR2: KGHSH and LQKENI. The V and J ends lost 0 bases and 1 base respectively, with 13 bases between them. This CDR3 is 17 amino acids long.

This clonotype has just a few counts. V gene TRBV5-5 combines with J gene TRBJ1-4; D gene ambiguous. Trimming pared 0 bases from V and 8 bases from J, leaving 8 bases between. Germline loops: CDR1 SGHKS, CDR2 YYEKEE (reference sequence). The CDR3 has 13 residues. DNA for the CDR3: TGTGCCAGCAGCTTGGTTCCGGACGAAAAACTGTTTTTT. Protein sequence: CASSLVPDEKLFF.

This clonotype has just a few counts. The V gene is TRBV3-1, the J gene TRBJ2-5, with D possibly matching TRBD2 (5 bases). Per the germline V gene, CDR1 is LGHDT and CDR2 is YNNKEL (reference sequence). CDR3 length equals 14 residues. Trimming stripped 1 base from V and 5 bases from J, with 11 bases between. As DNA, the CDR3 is TGTGCCAGCAGCCAAGTGAGGGTGAGGGAGACCCAGTACTTC. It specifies CASSQVRVRETQYF.

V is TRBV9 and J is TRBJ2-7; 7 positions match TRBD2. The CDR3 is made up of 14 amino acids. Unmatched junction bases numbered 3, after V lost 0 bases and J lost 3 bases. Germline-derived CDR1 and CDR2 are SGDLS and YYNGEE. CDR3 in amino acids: CASSVGAGVYEQYF. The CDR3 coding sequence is TGTGCCAGCAGCGTAGGGGCGGGGGTCTACGAGCAGTACTTC.

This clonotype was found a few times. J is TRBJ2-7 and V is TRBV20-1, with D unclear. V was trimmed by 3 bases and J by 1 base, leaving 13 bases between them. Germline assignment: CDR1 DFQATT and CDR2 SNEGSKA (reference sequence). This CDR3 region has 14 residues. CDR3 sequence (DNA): TGCAGTGCTAGCGGCTTCAGTAATTCCTACGAGCAGTACTTC. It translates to CSASGFSNSYEQYF.

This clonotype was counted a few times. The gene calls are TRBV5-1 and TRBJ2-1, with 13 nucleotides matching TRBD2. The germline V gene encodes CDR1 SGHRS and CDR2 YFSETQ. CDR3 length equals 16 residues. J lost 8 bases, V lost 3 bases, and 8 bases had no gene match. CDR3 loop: CASSSYGTSGVDEQFF. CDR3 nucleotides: TGCGCCAGCAGCTCGTACGGGACTAGCGGGGTGGATGAGCAGTTCTTC.

The CDR3 region is CASSLGGGPGELFF. As DNA, the CDR3 is TGTGCCAGCAGCTTAGGTGGGGGTCCCGGGGAGCTGTTTTTT. The chain employs TRBV7-2 and TRBJ2-2, with D tentatively TRBD1 or TRBD2 (5 bases each). The CDR3 is 14 residues long. The V and J ends lost 1 base and 6 bases respectively, with 9 bases between them. Germline V gene sequence: CDR1 SGHTA, CDR2 FQGNSA.

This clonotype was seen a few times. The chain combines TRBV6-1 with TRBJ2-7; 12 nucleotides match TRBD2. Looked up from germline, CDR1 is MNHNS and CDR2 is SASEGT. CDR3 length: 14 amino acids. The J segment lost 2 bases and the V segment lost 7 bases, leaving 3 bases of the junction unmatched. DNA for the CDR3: TGTGCCAGCAAACGGACTAGCGGGACCTACGAGCAGTACTTC. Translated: CASKRTSGTYEQYF.

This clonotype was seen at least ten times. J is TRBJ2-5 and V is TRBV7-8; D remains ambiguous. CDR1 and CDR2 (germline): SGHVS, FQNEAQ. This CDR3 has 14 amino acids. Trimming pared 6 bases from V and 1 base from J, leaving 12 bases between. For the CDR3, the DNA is TGTGCCAGCAGTCCCGGTCTGGTCCAAGAGACCCAGTACTTC. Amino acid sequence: CASSPGLVQETQYF.

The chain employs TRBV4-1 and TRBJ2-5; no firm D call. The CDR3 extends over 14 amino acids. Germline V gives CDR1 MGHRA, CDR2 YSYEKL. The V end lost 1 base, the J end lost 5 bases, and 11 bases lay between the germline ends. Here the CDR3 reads CASSQGLGPETQYF. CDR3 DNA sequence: TGCGCCAGCAGCCAAGGTCTTGGTCCGGAGACCCAGTACTTC.

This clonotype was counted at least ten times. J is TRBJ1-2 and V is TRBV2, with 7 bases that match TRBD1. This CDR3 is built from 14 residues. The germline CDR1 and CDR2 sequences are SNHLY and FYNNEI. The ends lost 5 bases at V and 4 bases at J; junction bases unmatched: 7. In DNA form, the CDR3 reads TGTGCCAGCAGTTCACGGACAGGCGGCTATGGCTACACCTTC. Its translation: CASSSRTGGYGYTF.

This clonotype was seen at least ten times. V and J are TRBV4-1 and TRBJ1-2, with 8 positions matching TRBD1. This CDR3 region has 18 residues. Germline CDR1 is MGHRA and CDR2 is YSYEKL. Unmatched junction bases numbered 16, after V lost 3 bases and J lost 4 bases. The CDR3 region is CASSHERQGRRSSYGYTF. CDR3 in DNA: TGCGCCAGCAGCCATGAGCGACAGGGGAGGAGAAGTAGCTATGGCTACACCTTC.

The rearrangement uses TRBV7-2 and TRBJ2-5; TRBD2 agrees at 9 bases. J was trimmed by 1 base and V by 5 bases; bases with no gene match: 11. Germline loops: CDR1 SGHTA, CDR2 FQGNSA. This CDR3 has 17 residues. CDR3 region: CASSPGWFSGSQETQYF. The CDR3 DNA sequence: TGTGCCAGCAGCCCCGGATGGTTTAGCGGGAGCCAAGAGACCCAGTACTTC.

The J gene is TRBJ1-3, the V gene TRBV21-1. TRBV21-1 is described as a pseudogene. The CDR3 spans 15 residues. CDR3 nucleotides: TGTGCCAGCAGAGCATGCGGGTTTCGTCGGAACACCATATATTTT. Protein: CASRACGFRRNTIYF.

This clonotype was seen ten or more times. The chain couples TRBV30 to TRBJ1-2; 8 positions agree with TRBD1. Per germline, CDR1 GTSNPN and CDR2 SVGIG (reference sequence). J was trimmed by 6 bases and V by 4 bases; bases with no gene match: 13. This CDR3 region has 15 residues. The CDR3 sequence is CAWNLGAGGVHGYTF. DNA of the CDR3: TGTGCCTGGAATCTAGGGGCAGGGGGCGTCCATGGCTACACCTTC.

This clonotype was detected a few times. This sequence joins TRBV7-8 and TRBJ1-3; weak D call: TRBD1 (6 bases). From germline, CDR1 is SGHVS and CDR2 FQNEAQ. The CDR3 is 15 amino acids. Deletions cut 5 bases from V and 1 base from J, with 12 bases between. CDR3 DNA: TGTGCCAGCAGCCCTAGGGGGATTTCTGGAAACACCATATATTTT. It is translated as CASSPRGISGNTIYF. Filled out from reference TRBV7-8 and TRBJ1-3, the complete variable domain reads GAGVSQSPRYKVAKRGQDVALRCDPISGHVSLFWYQQALGQGPEFLTYFQNEAQLDKSGLPSDRFFAERPEGSVSTLKIQRTQQEDSAVYLCASSPRGISGNTIYFGEGSWLTVV.